This is a list of T cell receptor beta chains from one sample in a study of shared T cell receptors in the human thymus. Produced via immunoSEQ multiplex PCR; TCRdb's table is partial and in-frame only. The table has 600,000 to 900,000 clones, approximately 83% seen once. This sample was shared with a second study, whose subject was human thymus T cells.

Sequences were obtained from thymocytes. The receptors here all came from a girl under three years old with a congenital heart defect. CDR3s leave out the opening cysteine and the closing phenylalanine or tryptophan.

v_call: TRBV30
cdr3_aa: AWSEGRLPGASYGYT

v_call: TRBV6-5
cdr3_aa: ASRRGDRANTEAF

v_call: TRBV27
cdr3_aa: ASSFPGQETV

v_call: TRBV5-1
cdr3_aa: ASSWGLAGTDTQY

v_call: TRBV7-2
cdr3_aa: ASSLEAGSNTGELF

v_call: TRBV6-6
cdr3_aa: ASSYLASDATEAF

v_call: TRBV5-1
cdr3_aa: ASSLEGTGGYEQY

v_call: TRBV10-3
cdr3_aa: AISESSSGGYEQF

v_call: TRBV4-3
cdr3_aa: ASSQEPESSGNTIY

v_call: TRBV6-5
cdr3_aa: ASSIRDRDPYGYT

v_call: TRBV7-9
cdr3_aa: ASSPAGLAAYNEQF

v_call: TRBV6-5
cdr3_aa: ASSQLARETQY

v_call: TRBV5-6
cdr3_aa: ASSVRGVASSYGYT